These 22 T cell receptor beta chains originate from one sample sequenced in a study of blood T cells in healthy people across ages. Together with a sample-barcoded 5' primer, a J-beta primer mix was included in a second PCR lasting about 6 to 11 cycles. TCRdb recomputed calls from the 5' RACE reads with MiXCR, one row per CDR3 protein. This sample has roughly 1,700,000 distinct CDR3 sequences, with 28% found just once. The sequencing input was blood. Source of these receptors: a woman in her thirties in good health.

The chain uses TRBV7-9 and TRBJ2-4, with TRBD1 matching over 7 bases. The CDR3 covers 13 residues. Germline trimming cut 5 bases from V and 13 bases from J; bases unmatched to any gene: 11. CDR1 is SEHNR and CDR2 is FQNEAQ in the germline V gene (reference sequence). This chain's CDR3 is CASSTGTALGQYF. CDR3 nucleotides: TGTGCCAGCAGCACGGGGACAGCTCTTGGGCAGTACTTC. The variable domain in full, completed from reference TRBV7-9 and TRBJ2-4, reads DTGVSQNPRHKITKRGQNVTFRCDPISEHNRLYWYRQTLGQGPEFLTYFQNEAQLEKSRLLSDRFSAERPKGSFSTLEIQRTEQGDSAMYLCASSTGTALGQYFGAGTRLSVL.

This clonotype has more than one count but fewer than ten. This chain uses TRBV11-2 with TRBJ2-7, with D possibly being TRBD2 (6 bases). The CDR3 spans 14 residues. The germline gives CDR1 SGHAT, CDR2 FQNNGV. Trimming removed 6 bases from V and 2 bases from J, with 14 bases in between. CDR3 coding DNA: TGTGCCAGCAGTGGGGGACTGTCCCCCTACGAGCAGTACTTC. This gives the protein CASSGGLSPYEQYF.

This chain connects TRBV2 to TRBJ2-5; 7 bases agree with TRBD1. Germline lookup yields CDR1 SNHLY and CDR2 FYNNEI. V dropped 10 bases and J dropped 4; count of bases not matched to a gene: 12. This CDR3 region has 14 residues. This chain's CDR3 is CATARVYRGETQYF. CDR3 DNA sequence: TGTGCCACAGCTAGGGTTTACAGGGGAGAGACCCAGTACTTC.

This clonotype showed up just a few times. This sequence joins TRBV20-1 and TRBJ2-3, with TRBD2 as a possible D gene (5 bases). Trimming cost V 5 bases and J 0 bases, with 15 bases left between them. Looked up from germline, CDR1 is DFQATT and CDR2 is SNEGSKA (reference sequence). This CDR3 spans 15 amino acids. As DNA, the CDR3 is TGCAGTGCTCCGAAAAGCGGCACTAGCACAGATACGCAGTATTTT. Encoded protein: CSAPKSGTSTDTQYF.

This rearrangement joins TRBV6-5 to TRBJ2-7, with unresolved D. Trimming pared 7 bases from V and 6 bases from J, leaving 13 bases between. Germline CDR1 reads MNHEY; CDR2 reads SVGAGI. This CDR3 has 12 residues. The CDR3 DNA reads as TGTGCCAGCAAAAAACCTGCTAGCGAGCAGTACTTC. The encoded protein is CASKKPASEQYF.

This chain joins TRBV18 and TRBJ2-7, with 8 nucleotides matching TRBD2. The CDR3 has 15 residues. Trimming cost V 3 bases and J 3 bases; bases outside gene matches: 7. Germline V gene sequence: CDR1 KGHSH, CDR2 LQKENI. The CDR3 DNA reads as TGTGCCAGCTCACCCCCGGAAGCGGGAGTCTACGAGCAGTACTTC. Amino acids: CASSPPEAGVYEQYF.

This clonotype showed up just a few times. This chain joins TRBV4-1 and TRBJ2-1; the D gene could be TRBD1 or TRBD2 (5 bases each). Deletions cut 1 base from V and 8 bases from J, with 15 bases between. CDR3 length: 15 amino acids. Germline V gene data show CDR1 as MGHRA and CDR2 as YSYEKL. The DNA for the CDR3 is TGCGCCAGCAGCCAAGTAGGGGCGGCGGGCGATGAGCAGTTCTTC. This sequence encodes CASSQVGAAGDEQFF.

This clonotype was observed a few times. The chain employs TRBV7-2 and TRBJ2-1; 8 bases align to TRBD2. The V segment lost 1 base and the J segment 10 bases; nucleotides outside the gene matches: 6. Germline V gene sequence: CDR1 SGHTA, CDR2 FQGNSA. The CDR3 consists of 14 residues. The CDR3 spells CASSLVFRGGEQFF. The CDR3 DNA reads as TGTGCCAGCAGCTTAGTTTTTCGGGGGGGAGAGCAGTTCTTC.

This clonotype appeared a few times. V gene TRBV20-1 combines with J gene TRBJ1-5; 7 bases are a match to TRBD1. V lost 6 bases, J lost 2 bases, and 7 bases stayed unmatched. Germline V gives CDR1 DFQATT, CDR2 SNEGSKA (reference sequence). The CDR3 is 14 residues long. CDR3 sequence (DNA): TGCAGTGCCCGACCAGGGGGGGGCAATCAGCCCCAGCATTTT. It codes for CSARPGGGNQPQHF.

The rearrangement uses TRBV5-1 and TRBJ2-7, with 9 nucleotides matching TRBD1. This CDR3 contains 15 residues. V dropped 1 base and J dropped 2; count of bases not matched to a gene: 4. In germline, CDR1 is SGHRS, CDR2 YFSETQ. CDR3 loop: CASSLRDRATYEQYF. The CDR3, as DNA: TGCGCCAGCAGCTTGAGGGACAGGGCGACCTACGAGCAGTACTTC.

This clonotype was seen a single time. This chain links TRBV6-2 or TRBV6-3 with TRBJ2-5, with D hard to call. From germline, CDR1 is MNHEY and CDR2 SVGEGT. Trimming took 6 bases from V and 5 from J, leaving 13 bases between them. The CDR3 length is 13 residues. CDR3 DNA: TGTGCCAGCAGCCACCCGAGTCCCGAGACCCAGTACTTC. Its protein product is CASSHPSPETQYF.

This chain connects TRBV4-1 to TRBJ1-1, with D hard to call. The CDR3 is 13 amino acids. Germline V CDR1 and CDR2: MGHRA, YSYEKL. V lost 0 bases, J lost 7 bases, and 9 bases lay in between. The CDR3 DNA is TGCGCCAGCAGCCAAGATCCGGGCTTTGAAGCTTTCTTT. This gives the protein CASSQDPGFEAFF.

In nucleotides, the CDR3 is TGTGCCAGCAGCTTACAGGGAGGACAAGAGCAGTTCTTC. As protein: CASSLQGGQEQFF. The chain is built from TRBV7-2 and TRBJ2-1; possible D gene TRBD2, 6 bases. Germline V CDR1 and CDR2: SGHTA, FQGNSA. The length of the CDR3 is 13 residues. V was clipped by 2 bases and J by 10 bases, with 12 bases between them.

The chain uses TRBV27 and TRBJ1-2, with 7 positions matching TRBD1. Germline loops: CDR1 MNHEY, CDR2 SMNVEV (reference sequence). The V and J ends lost 6 bases and 5 bases, in that order; junction bases with no gene match: 15. The CDR3 runs to 16 residues. The CDR3 sequence is CASSSTQGDLAYGYTF. The CDR3 DNA sequence: TGTGCCAGCAGCTCGACTCAGGGGGATCTTGCATATGGCTACACCTTC.

The gene calls are TRBV11-1 and TRBJ2-7; maybe TRBD1 (5 bases). The germline CDR1 and CDR2 sequences are SGHAT and FQDESV (reference sequence). CDR3 length equals 13 residues. The V end lost 3 bases, the J end lost 3 bases, and 9 bases lay between the germline ends. CDR3 in amino acids: CASSFPGIYEQYF. The CDR3 DNA reads TGTGCCAGCAGCTTCCCAGGGATCTACGAGCAGTACTTC.

The genes are TRBV2 and TRBJ2-1; 12 bases match TRBD1. The J segment lost 7 bases and the V segment lost 3 bases, leaving 4 bases of the junction unmatched. The germline gives CDR1 SNHLY, CDR2 FYNNEI. The CDR3 sequence is 15 residues long. CDR3 DNA sequence: TGTGCCAGCAGTGACCGGGACAGGGGGCTGAATGAGCAGTTCTTC. This sequence encodes CASSDRDRGLNEQFF.

This clonotype was counted a few times. CDR3 protein: CASSTTSGGLNIQYF. DNA for the CDR3: TGTGCCAGTAGTACGACTAGCGGGGGGCTAAACATTCAGTACTTC. The chain employs TRBV19 and TRBJ2-4; 13 nucleotides line up with TRBD2. The CDR3 covers 15 residues. V lost 4 bases, J lost 6 bases, and 3 bases stayed unmatched. Germline V gene data show CDR1 as LNHDA and CDR2 as SQIVND (reference sequence). Based on the CDR3 plus reference TRBV19 and TRBJ2-4, the full variable domain is DGGITQSPKYLFRKEGQNVTLSCEQNLNHDAMYWYRQDPGQGLRLIYYSQIVNDFQKGDIAEGYSVSREKKESFPLTVTSAQKNPTAFYLCASSTTSGGLNIQYFGAGTRLSVL.

V is TRBV7-2 and J is TRBJ2-1; TRBD2 matches at 8 bases. The J call is uncertain, as TRBJ2-7 better fits the DNA end. Germline lookup yields CDR1 SGHTA and CDR2 FQGNSA. The CDR3 totals 17 residues. This CDR3 is CASSPRAGGQARYEQYF. The CDR3 region has the DNA TGTGCCAGCAGCCCGCGCGCGGGGGGCCAAGCGAGGTACGAGCAGTACTTC.

A few counts support this clonotype. The chain uses TRBV6-2 or TRBV6-3 and TRBJ2-6, with D possibly matching TRBD2 (5 bases). V lost 0 bases and J lost 4, with 13 bases in between. CDR3 length: 17 amino acids. CDR1 and CDR2 (germline): MNHEY, SVGEGT. The CDR3 sequence is CASSYSAGRAGANVLTF. The CDR3 nucleotides are TGTGCCAGCAGTTACTCGGCTGGGAGAGCAGGGGCCAACGTCCTGACTTTC.

The V gene is TRBV14, the J gene TRBJ1-1; 8 bases are a match to TRBD1. This CDR3 region has 15 residues. The germline gives CDR1 SGHDN, CDR2 FVKESK. The V and J ends lost 4 bases and 5 bases, in that order; junction bases with no gene match: 9. The CDR3 coding sequence is TGTGCCAGCAGCCCGGGACAGGCGTTTGGGACTGAAGCTTTCTTT. Translating gives CASSPGQAFGTEAFF.

About this clonotype: A read error may produce the germline difference seen at one junction end. The genes are TRBV24-1 and TRBJ2-4; D gene ambiguous. The CDR3 has 12 amino acids. Germline V gives CDR1 KGHDR, CDR2 SFDVKD. CDR3 in DNA: TGTGTCACCAGTGTCGTGGGTTACATTCAGTACTTC. Translation gives CVTSVVGYIQYF.

This clonotype turned up a few times. The rearrangement links TRBV12-3 or TRBV12-4 to TRBJ2-6; 10 bases agree with TRBD1. V lost 2 bases and J lost 2; bases outside the gene matches: 6. This CDR3 is 18 amino acids long. DNA for the CDR3: TGTGCCAGCAGTTTAAGTTCGACAGGGGGCGCTGGGGCCAACGTCCTGACTTTC. Protein product: CASSLSSTGGAGANVLTF.